This entry lists 13 T cell receptor beta chains sequenced from one sample in a study of T-cell reconstitution after alpha-beta-depleted transplantation in children. Study-level findings and limits: When one year had passed after transplant, most T-cell counts and diversity came from newly produced T cells.

Their recognized antigens are unknown. Unique molecular identifiers were incorporated when the TCRbeta library was constructed. From the PCR reads, TCRdb called clonotypes with MiXCR, one entry per CDR3 protein. The table records about 290,000 distinct CDR3 sequences, 7.5% to 9% of them present only once. Here the sequenced sample was peripheral blood, taken 360 days after TCRalphabeta/CD19-depleted stem cell transplant. These TCRs come from a female patient aged 2-15 years who had a stem cell transplant for Fanconi anemia, so the T cells may come from the graft donor.

This clonotype came up many times. CDR3 sequence reads: CASSVAWWSGGASNDNEQFF. The CDR3 coding sequence is TGTGCCAGCAGCGTAGCTTGGTGGAGCGGGGGGGCCTCCAATGACAATGAGCAGTTCTTC. The chain couples TRBV9 to TRBJ2-1; 10 bases are a match to TRBD2. CDR1 is SGDLS, CDR2 YYNGEE, per germline. The CDR3 runs 20 residues. The V gene end was trimmed by 0 bases and the J gene end by 5 bases; junction bases not matched to a gene: 17.

This clonotype has ten or more counts. The chain uses TRBV20-1 and TRBJ2-1, with 11 bases that match TRBD2. After removal of 6 bases from V and 4 bases from J, the junction contained 17 bases not matched to a gene. Germline CDR1 DFQATT, CDR2 SNEGSKA (reference sequence). The length of the CDR3 is 18 residues. In DNA, the CDR3 is TGCAGTGCCCCCCTCGGCCCCTGGGGGACTAGCGGATACAATGAGCAGTTCTTC. It translates to CSAPLGPWGTSGYNEQFF.

This clonotype was observed many times. The V and J genes are TRBV20-1 and TRBJ2-5, with D tentatively TRBD2 (5 bases). Looked up from germline, CDR1 is DFQATT and CDR2 is SNEGSKA (reference sequence). The CDR3 spans 12 residues. The germline V and J ends were trimmed by 6 bases and 2 bases, with 10 bases remaining between them. CDR3 residues: CSALARQETQYF. CDR3 coding DNA: TGCAGTGCCCTAGCTCGTCAAGAGACCCAGTACTTC.

The chain joins TRBV20-1 to TRBJ2-1; 13 bases agree with TRBD2. With 1 base clipped from V and 5 bases from J, the junction kept 26 bases outside the gene matches. CDR3 length equals 23 residues. CDR1 and CDR2 (germline): DFQATT, SNEGSKA (reference sequence). CDR3 sequence (DNA): TGCAGTGCTAGAGCTCACCTATCTACCGTGGGACTAGCGGGATCGGCATATGACAATGAGCAGTTCTTC. Translating gives CSARAHLSTVGLAGSAYDNEQFF.

The sample holds one count of this clonotype. One base away lies a much larger clone, so this may be a sequencing read error. This chain links TRBV15 with TRBJ2-1; 11 nucleotides agree with TRBD1. From germline, CDR1 is LNHNV and CDR2 YYDKDF (reference sequence). CDR3 length: 15 amino acids. CDR3 DNA sequence: TGTGCCGCCAGGAGGGACAGGGGGATGGGGAATGAGCAGTTCTTC. Translated: CAARRDRGMGNEQFF. Full variable domain (outside the CDR3, taken from reference TRBV15 and TRBJ2-1): DAMVIQNPRYQVTQFGKPVTLSCSQTLNHNVMYWYQQKSSQAPKLLFHYYDKDFNNEADTPDNFQSRRPNTSFCFLDIRSPGLGDTAMYLCAARRDRGMGNEQFFGPGTRLTVL.

This clonotype was counted only a few times. The chain employs TRBV6-1 and TRBJ2-7; the match to TRBD2 covers 7 bases. CDR1 and CDR2 (germline): MNHNS, SASEGT. With V trimmed by 4 bases and J by 4 bases, 16 bases remained unmatched. This CDR3 spans 17 amino acids. The CDR3 protein is CASSAKPMRGNLYEQYF. The CDR3 region has the DNA TGTGCCAGCAGTGCTAAACCTATGCGGGGGAATTTATACGAGCAGTACTTC.

This clonotype was detected ten times or more. The chain is built from TRBV20-1 and TRBJ2-7; D gene ambiguous. The CDR3 is 14 amino acids. The V gene's germline CDR1 is DFQATT and CDR2 SNEGSKA (reference sequence). Trimming shortened V by 4 bases and J by 1 base, and 14 bases separated the two germline ends. As DNA, the CDR3 is TGCAGTGCTAACCCTCTGGGCCGTTCCTACGAGCAGTACTTC. Protein sequence: CSANPLGRSYEQYF.

The table lists this clonotype with many counts. The rearrangement links TRBV28 to TRBJ2-7; 8 nucleotides match TRBD2. CDR1 and CDR2 (germline): MDHEN, SYDVKM. The V and J ends lost 5 bases and 0 bases, in that order; junction bases with no gene match: 3. This CDR3 has 14 amino acids. The CDR3 region is CASSQRGSSYEQYV. CDR3 bases: TGTGCCAGCAGTCAGCGGGGGAGCTCCTACGAGCAGTACGTC.

This sequence joins TRBV20-1 and TRBJ1-6, with 7 bases lining up with TRBD1. The CDR3 loop spans 14 amino acids. The germline V gene encodes CDR1 DFQATT and CDR2 SNEGSKA (reference sequence). With V trimmed by 3 bases and J by 7 bases, 6 bases remained unmatched. CDR3 loop: CSARVGQQNSPLHF. CDR3 DNA sequence: TGCAGTGCTAGGGTGGGACAGCAGAATTCACCCCTCCACTTT.

This clonotype came up a few times. The chain recombines TRBV21-1 with TRBJ2-1; the tabulated D call, TRBD2, remains unverified against the DNA. TRBV21-1 is a pseudogene locus. This CDR3 is 21 amino acids long. The CDR3 sequence: CASSKGRRSDLVSLADNEQFF. CDR3 DNA: TGTGCCAGCAGCAAAGGGCGGCGTTCGGATTTGGTTTCACTAGCGGACAATGAGCAGTTCTTC.

Many counts were recorded for this clonotype. This chain joins TRBV12-3 or TRBV12-4 and TRBJ2-1; no clear D gene. The CDR3 runs to 20 residues. Trimming took 3 bases from V and 4 from J, leaving 28 bases between them. The CDR3 sequence: CASSFSLGPRPRRQYNEQFF. CDR3 DNA sequence: TGTGCCAGCAGTTTTTCCCTTGGGCCCCGGCCTCGGCGACAATACAATGAGCAGTTCTTC.

In its sample, this clonotype was seen a few times. The chain carries TRBV20-1 and TRBJ1-5; no definite D call. The germline V gene has CDR1 DFQATT and CDR2 SNEGSKA (reference sequence). V lost 6 bases to trimming and J lost 3 bases, with 24 bases between them. This CDR3 is built from 17 residues. DNA for the CDR3: TGCAGTGCCTCCCATCCCGGCAGGAGCCTTAACAATCAGCCCCAGCATTTT. Translation gives CSASHPGRSLNNQPQHF.

This clonotype was seen repeatedly, ten times or more. The chain joins TRBV21-1 to TRBJ2-2; TRBD1, the table's D call, lacks a check against the DNA. TRBV21-1 corresponds to a pseudogene. CDR3 length equals 16 residues. The CDR3 bases are TGTGCCAGCAGCTCAAAACGGCCACAGGGAACCGGGGAGCTGTTTTTT. Residues: CASSSKRPQGTGELFF.